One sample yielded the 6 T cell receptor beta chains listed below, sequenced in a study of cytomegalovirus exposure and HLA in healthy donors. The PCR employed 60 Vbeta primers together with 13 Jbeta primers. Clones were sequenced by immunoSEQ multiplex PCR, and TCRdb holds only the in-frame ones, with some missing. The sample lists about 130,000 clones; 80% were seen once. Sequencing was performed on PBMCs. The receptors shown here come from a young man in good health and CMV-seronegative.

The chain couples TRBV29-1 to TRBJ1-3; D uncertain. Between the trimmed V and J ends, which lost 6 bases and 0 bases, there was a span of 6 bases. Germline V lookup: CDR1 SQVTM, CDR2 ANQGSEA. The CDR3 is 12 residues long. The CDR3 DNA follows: TGCAGCGTCCGGTACTCTGGAAACACCATATATTTT. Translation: CSVRYSGNTIYF.

CDR3 in DNA: TGTGCCAGCAGCGAAGGGACAGGTTTTTCGGAGACCCAGTACTTC. Its translation is CASSEGTGFSETQYF. The V and J genes are TRBV7-9 and TRBJ2-5, with 8 bases aligning to TRBD1. Trimming cost V 5 bases and J 5 bases; bases outside gene matches: 10. The CDR3 contains 15 residues. CDR1 and CDR2 (germline): SEHNR, FQNEAQ (reference sequence).

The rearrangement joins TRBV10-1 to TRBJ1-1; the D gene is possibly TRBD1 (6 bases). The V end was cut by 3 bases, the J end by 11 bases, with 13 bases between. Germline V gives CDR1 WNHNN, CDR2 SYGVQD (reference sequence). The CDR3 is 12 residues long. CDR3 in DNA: TGCGCCAGCAGTGAAGGGGGTTTGGAGGCTTTCTTT. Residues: CASSEGGLEAFF.

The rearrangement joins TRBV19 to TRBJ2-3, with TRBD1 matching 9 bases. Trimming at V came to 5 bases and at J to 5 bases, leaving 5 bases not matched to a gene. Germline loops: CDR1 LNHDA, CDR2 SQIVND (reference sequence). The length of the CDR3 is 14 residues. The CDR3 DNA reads TGTGCCAGTAGTGACAGGGGGGTCGGAGATACGCAGTATTTT. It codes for CASSDRGVGDTQYF.

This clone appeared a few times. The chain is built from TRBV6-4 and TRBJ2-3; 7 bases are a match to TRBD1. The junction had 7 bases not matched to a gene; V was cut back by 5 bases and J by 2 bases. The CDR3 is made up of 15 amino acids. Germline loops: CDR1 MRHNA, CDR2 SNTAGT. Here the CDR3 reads CASSSGTEDTDTQYF. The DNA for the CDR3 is TGTGCCAGCAGTTCCGGGACAGAAGACACAGATACGCAGTATTTT.

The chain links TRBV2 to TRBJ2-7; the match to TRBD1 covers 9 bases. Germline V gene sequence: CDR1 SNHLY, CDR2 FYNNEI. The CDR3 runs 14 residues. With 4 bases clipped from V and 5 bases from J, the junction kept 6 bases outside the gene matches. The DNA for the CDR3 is TGTGCCAGCAGTGTGTGGACAGGGGACGACGAGCAGTACTTC. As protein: CASSVWTGDDEQYF.